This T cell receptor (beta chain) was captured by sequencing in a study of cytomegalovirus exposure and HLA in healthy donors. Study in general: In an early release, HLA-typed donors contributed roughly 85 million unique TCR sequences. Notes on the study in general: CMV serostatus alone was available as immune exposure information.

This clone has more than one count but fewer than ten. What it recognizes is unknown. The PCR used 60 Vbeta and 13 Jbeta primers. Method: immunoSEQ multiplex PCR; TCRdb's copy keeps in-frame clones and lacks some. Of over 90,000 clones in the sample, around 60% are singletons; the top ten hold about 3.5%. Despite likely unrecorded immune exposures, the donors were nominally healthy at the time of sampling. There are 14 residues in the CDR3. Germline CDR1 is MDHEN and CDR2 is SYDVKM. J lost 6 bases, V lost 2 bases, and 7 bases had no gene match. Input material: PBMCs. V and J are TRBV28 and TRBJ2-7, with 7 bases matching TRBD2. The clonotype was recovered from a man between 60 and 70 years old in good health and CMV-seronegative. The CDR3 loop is CASSLTAGVREQYF. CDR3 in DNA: TGTGCCAGCAGTTTAACGGCGGGAGTCCGCGAGCAGTACTTC.